This T cell receptor beta chain derives from a study of blood T cell repertoires in COVID-19. Looking at the study overall: In each case, the material was cDNA or gDNA derived from T cells, B-cell-depleted T cells, or PBMCs.

In the authors' workflow: Estimated nucleated cell counts came from reference gene primer amplification. Sequencing used immunoSEQ multiplex PCR; TCRdb keeps in-frame clones, though not all of them. V and J calls and clone size are those listed in that table; D and trimming were worked out from the DNA. The data show approximately 190,000 clones, around 80% seen once. The CDR3 has 14 residues. The V segment lost 5 bases and the J segment 1 base; nucleotides outside the gene matches: 0. Germline lookup yields CDR1 KGHSH and CDR2 LQKENI. This clone was seen more than once but under ten times. The sample consisted of peripheral blood. The V gene is TRBV18, the J gene TRBJ2-3, with 10 positions matching TRBD2. The sequence derives from a man aged 25 to 40 with active or convalescent COVID-19. The CDR3 region has the DNA TGTGCCAGCTCAGGACTAGCGGGCACAGATACGCAGTATTTT. It translates to CASSGLAGTDTQYF.